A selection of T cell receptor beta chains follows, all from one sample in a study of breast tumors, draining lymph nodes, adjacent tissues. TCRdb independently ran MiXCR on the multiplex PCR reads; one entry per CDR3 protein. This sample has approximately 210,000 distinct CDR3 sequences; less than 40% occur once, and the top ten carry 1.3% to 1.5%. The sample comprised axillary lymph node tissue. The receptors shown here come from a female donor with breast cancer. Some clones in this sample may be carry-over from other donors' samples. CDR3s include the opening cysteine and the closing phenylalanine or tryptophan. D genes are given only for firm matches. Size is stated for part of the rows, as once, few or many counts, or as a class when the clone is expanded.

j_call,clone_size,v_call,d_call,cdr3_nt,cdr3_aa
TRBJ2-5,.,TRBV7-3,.,TGTGCCAGCAGCCCCGGACTCACCTCAGGGACCCAGTACTTC,CASSPGLTSGTQYF
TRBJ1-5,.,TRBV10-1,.,TGCGCCAGCACCCCCGGCGTCTGCAATCAGCCCCAGCATTTT,CASTPGVCNQPQHF
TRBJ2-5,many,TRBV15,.,TGTGCCACCAGCAGAGATCAGGGCGGAGAGACCCAGTACTTC,CATSRDQGGETQYF
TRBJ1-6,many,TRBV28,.,TGTGCCAGCAAGGGCGGGTATAATTCACCCCTCCACTTT,CASKGGYNSPLHF
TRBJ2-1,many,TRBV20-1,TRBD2,TGCAGTGCTAGAGATTCACTAGCGGGGGGGCTTGGCTCCTACAATGAGCAGTTCTTC,CSARDSLAGGLGSYNEQFF
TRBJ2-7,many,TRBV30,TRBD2,TGTGCCTGGAGAATTAGCGGCGGGAGTGATACCTACGAGCAGTACTTC,CAWRISGGSDTYEQYF
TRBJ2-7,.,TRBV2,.,TGTGCCAGCAGTCAAACGCGAACTCAGGGCTACGAGCAGTACTTC,CASSQTRTQGYEQYF
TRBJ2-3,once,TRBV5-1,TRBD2,TGCGCCAGCAGCTTGGCCCCCACTAGCGGGAACACAGATACGCAGTATTTT,CASSLAPTSGNTDTQYF
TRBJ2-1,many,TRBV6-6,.,TGTGCCAGCAGGACTACAGAGGGGATTGATGAGCAGTTCTTC,CASRTTEGIDEQFF
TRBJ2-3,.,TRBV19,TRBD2,TGTGCCAGTAGGACTAGCGGGAGCAATGAGCAGTATTTT,CASRTSGSNEQYF
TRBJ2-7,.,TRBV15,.,TGTGCCACCAGCAGAGAGAGCACCAGGGGAAACCTCTCCTACGAGCAGTACTTC,CATSRESTRGNLSYEQYF
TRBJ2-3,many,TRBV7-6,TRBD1,TGTGCCAGCAGCCCTACAGGGGTGGATACGCAGTATTTT,CASSPTGVDTQYF
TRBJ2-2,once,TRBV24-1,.,TGTGCCACCAGTGATTTCCTCGAAGGGCTACACGGGGAGCTGTTTTTT,CATSDFLEGLHGELFF
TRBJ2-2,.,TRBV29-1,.,TGCAGCGTTGCTGCTAGCGGGGAGCTGTTTTTT,CSVAASGELFF
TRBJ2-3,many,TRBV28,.,TGTGCCAGCACCTCGGGACTTACCACAGATACGCAGTATTTT,CASTSGLTTDTQYF
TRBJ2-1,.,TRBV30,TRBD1,TGTGCCTGGACACGGGACAGGGGACATGAGCAGTTCTTC,CAWTRDRGHEQFF
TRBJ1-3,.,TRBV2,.,TGCGCCAGCAGTGCCAGACCCCTAGGGAACACCATATATTTT,CASSARPLGNTIYF
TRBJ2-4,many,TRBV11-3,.,TGTGCCAGCAGCATAAGTTTGGGCGGGGATCTAGCCAAAAACATTCAGTACTTC,CASSISLGGDLAKNIQYF
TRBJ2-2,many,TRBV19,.,TGTGCCAGTAGGAGCTATCCCAACACCGGGGAGCTGTTTTTT,CASRSYPNTGELFF
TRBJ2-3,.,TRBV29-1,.,TGCAGCGGCTCCAACCGCGGAAGATCGCAGTATTTT,CSGSNRGRSQYF
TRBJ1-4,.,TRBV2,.,TGTGGCAGCAATGGGGCGGCCAGCCGTGGTGAAAAACTGTTTTTT,CGSNGAASRGEKLFF
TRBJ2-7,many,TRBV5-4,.,TGTGCCAGCAGCCCCGCGTTGGGCTACGAGCAGTACTTC,CASSPALGYEQYF
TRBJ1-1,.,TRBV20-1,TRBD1,TGCAGTGCTAGCCCGACAGGGTTGAACACTGAAGCTTTCTTT,CSASPTGLNTEAFF
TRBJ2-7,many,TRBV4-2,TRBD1,TGTGCCAGCAGCCAAACACAGGGGACCTACGAGCAGTACTTC,CASSQTQGTYEQYF
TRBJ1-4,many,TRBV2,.,TGTGCCAGCAGTGAAGTCTGGGAAAAACTGTTTTTT,CASSEVWEKLFF
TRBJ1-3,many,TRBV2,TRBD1,TGTGCCAGCAGTGGGGGACAGGCGTACGGAAACACCATATATTTT,CASSGGQAYGNTIYF
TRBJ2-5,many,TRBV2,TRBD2,TGTGCCAGCAGCCAGGGACTAGCGGGGCCTCAAGAGACCCAGTACTTC,CASSQGLAGPQETQYF
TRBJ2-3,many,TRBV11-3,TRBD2,TGTGCCAGCAGCAACGGTGGGGAGGGGCCAGATACGCAGTATTTT,CASSNGGEGPDTQYF
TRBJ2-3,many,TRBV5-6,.,TGTGCCAGCAGCTGGGGCGATACGCAGTATTTT,CASSWGDTQYF
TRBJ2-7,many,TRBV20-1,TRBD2,TGCAGTGCTGCTCCTAGCGGGAGCCCTTGGGAGCAGTACTTC,CSAAPSGSPWEQYF
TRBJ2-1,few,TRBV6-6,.,TGTGCCAGCAGTCACTCGTTGACTCCCCCCTATGAGCAGTTCTTC,CASSHSLTPPYEQFF
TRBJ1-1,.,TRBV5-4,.,TGTGCCAGCAGCGCCGGGACATTCCTTAACGCTGAAGCTTTCTTT,CASSAGTFLNAEAFF
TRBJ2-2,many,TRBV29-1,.,TGCAGCGCCTGGCGGGACACCGGGGAGCTGTTTTTT,CSAWRDTGELFF
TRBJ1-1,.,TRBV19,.,TGTGCCAGTAGTGGGTGGAGTGAAGCTTTCTTT,CASSGWSEAFF
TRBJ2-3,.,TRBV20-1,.,TGCAGTGCTAGTATGGGGATCAATGAGCAGTATTTT,CSASMGINEQYF